The rows below give T cell receptor beta chains drawn from one sample of a study of blood T cell repertoires in COVID-19. The protocol was immunoSEQ multiplex PCR, while the TCRdb copy is restricted to in-frame clones and leaves out a portion. The sample holds a few hundred thousand clones, approximately 89% seen once. The source material was peripheral blood. The receptors originated from a woman younger than 45 who had recovered from COVID-19. Both conserved end residues are part of each CDR3. D genes are given only for firm matches. Some rows mark clone size as missing; the rest say once, few, many or name a class of expanded clone.

. | . | TRBJ2-2 | TRBV28 | CASSLLASGELFF | TGTGCCAGCAGTTTATTAGCCTCCGGGGAGCTGTTTTTT
TRBD1 | . | TRBJ1-6 | TRBV3-1/TRBV3-2 | CASSPGTAYNSPLHF | TGTGCCAGCAGCCCCGGGACAGCCTATAATTCACCCCTCCACTTT
. | . | TRBJ2-2 | TRBV5-1 | CASSRENRFTGELFF | TGCGCCAGCAGCAGGGAGAATAGGTTCACCGGGGAGCTGTTTTTT
. | . | TRBJ1-2 | TRBV5-5 | CASSRYEGYTF | TGTGCCAGCAGCCGCTATGAAGGCTACACCTTC
TRBD1 | . | TRBJ1-6 | TRBV10-3 | CAISEGQGGSPLHF | TGTGCCATCAGTGAAGGACAGGGAGGTTCACCCCTCCACTTT
TRBD1 | . | TRBJ1-1 | TRBV4-3 | CASSQDPPGDRSSFEAFF | TGCGCCAGCAGCCAAGATCCCCCGGGGGACAGGTCTTCTTTTGAAGCTTTCTTT
. | . | TRBJ1-1 | TRBV6-2/TRBV6-3 | CASSYSLWGGTEAFF | TGTGCCAGCAGTTACTCCCTTTGGGGGGGCACTGAAGCTTTCTTT
TRBD2 | . | TRBJ2-2 | TRBV4-2 | CASSQDRGLAELFF | TGTGCCAGCAGCCAAGACCGAGGACTAGCCGAGCTGTTTTTT
TRBD1 | . | TRBJ2-2 | TRBV6-1 | CASSLRDRDTGELFF | TGTGCCAGCAGCCTCCGGGACAGAGACACCGGGGAGCTGTTTTTT
TRBD2 | once | TRBJ2-5 | TRBV24-1 | CATSDRTSGGRETQYF | TGTGCCACCAGTGATCGGACTAGCGGGGGACGCGAGACCCAGTACTTC
TRBD1 | few | TRBJ1-3 | TRBV5-4 | CASSLGQVGNTIYF | TGTGCCAGCAGCTTAGGACAGGTTGGAAACACCATATATTTT
. | . | TRBJ2-5 | TRBV30 | CAWSPTTLRETQYF | TGTGCCTGGAGTCCCACCACCCTTAGAGAGACCCAGTACTTC
. | . | TRBJ1-4 | TRBV14 | CASSPQIDSEKLFF | TGTGCCAGCAGCCCACAGATCGACAGCGAAAAACTGTTTTTT
. | . | TRBJ2-1 | TRBV20-1 | CSASMDWVMSSYNEQFF | TGCAGTGCTAGTATGGACTGGGTGATGAGCTCCTACAATGAGCAGTTCTTC
. | once | TRBJ1-3 | TRBV18 | CASSPQGVTGNTIYF | TGTGCCAGCTCACCACAGGGGGTGACTGGAAACACCATATATTTT
TRBD1 | . | TRBJ2-2 | TRBV2 | CASRDRADYNTGELFF | TGTGCCTCCCGGGACAGGGCGGACTACAACACCGGGGAGCTGTTTTTT
. | . | TRBJ2-3 | TRBV27 | CASSLNGQVASADTQYF | TGTGCCAGCAGTTTAAATGGTCAGGTGGCGAGTGCAGATACGCAGTATTTT
TRBD2 | . | TRBJ2-1 | TRBV28 | CASSPGTSSLFSYNEQFF | TGTGCCAGCAGTCCCGGGACTAGCAGTCTGTTCTCCTACAATGAGCAGTTCTTC
. | . | TRBJ2-5 | TRBV9 | CASSAQGNQETQYF | TGTGCCAGCAGCGCCCAGGGTAACCAGGAGACCCAGTACTTC
. | once | TRBJ2-5 | TRBV20-1 | CSATDGGGAETQYF | TGCAGTGCTACTGACGGGGGAGGCGCGGAGACCCAGTACTTC
. | . | TRBJ1-1 | TRBV5-1 | CASSLFGSAEAFF | TGCGCCAGCAGCTTATTCGGTTCTGCTGAAGCTTTCTTT
. | . | TRBJ1-5 | TRBV2 | CASSQGYSNQPQHF | TGTGCCAGCAGCCAGGGTTATAGCAATCAGCCCCAGCATTTT
TRBD1 | . | TRBJ1-5 | TRBV27 | CASSPGQVTKAQHF | TGTGCCAGCAGTCCTGGACAGGTTACTAAGGCCCAGCATTTT
TRBD2 | . | TRBJ2-7 | TRBV28 | CASSLAGSGTHYEQYF | TGTGCCAGCAGTTTAGCGGGAAGCGGGACGCACTACGAGCAGTACTTC
. | . | TRBJ1-5 | TRBV2 | CASSERGWSNQPQHF | TGTGCCAGCAGTGAAAGAGGGTGGAGCAATCAGCCCCAGCATTTT
. | . | TRBJ2-2 | TRBV5-6 | CASSLPSRNTGELFF | TGTGCCAGCAGCTTGCCTTCGCGAAACACCGGGGAGCTGTTTTTT
. | few | TRBJ1-5 | TRBV6-5 | CASSDSTSRDQPQHF | TGTGCCAGCAGTGACTCGACCTCCCGGGATCAGCCCCAGCATTTT
. | . | TRBJ1-3 | TRBV19 | CASSIDDDRPGNTIYF | TGTGCCAGTAGTATAGATGACGACAGACCGGGAAACACCATATATTTT
. | . | TRBJ2-2 | TRBV28 | CASRITGSNTGELFF | TGTGCCAGCAGAATCACAGGATCGAACACCGGGGAGCTGTTTTTT
. | . | TRBJ2-2 | TRBV3-1/TRBV3-2 | CASSQDPQGQGGELFF | TGTGCCAGCAGCCAAGACCCGCAGGGGCAGGGCGGGGAGCTGTTTTTT
. | . | TRBJ2-1 | TRBV28 | CASSLTDTEQFF | TGTGCCAGCAGTTTAACAGATACTGAGCAGTTCTTC
TRBD1 | . | TRBJ1-6 | TRBV19 | CASSTTGTGDSPLHF | TGTGCCAGTAGTACGACCGGGACAGGTGATTCACCCCTCCACTTT
TRBD1 | . | TRBJ1-1 | TRBV6-2/TRBV6-3 | CASSQGAGNTEAFF | TGTGCCAGCAGTCAGGGGGCAGGGAACACTGAAGCTTTCTTT
TRBD1 | . | TRBJ1-5 | TRBV30 | CAWGTGAGSNQPQHF | TGTGCCTGGGGGACAGGGGCGGGGAGCAATCAGCCCCAGCATTTT
. | . | TRBJ1-6 | TRBV12-3/TRBV12-4 | CASSFTGSITLHF | TGTGCCAGCAGTTTTACAGGGTCGATCACCCTCCACTTT
. | . | TRBJ2-3 | TRBV28 | CASGRSTDTQYF | TGTGCCAGCGGCAGGAGCACAGATACGCAGTATTTT
TRBD1 | few | TRBJ1-5 | TRBV28 | CASLLDRGNQPQHF | TGTGCCAGTTTGTTGGACAGGGGCAATCAGCCCCAGCATTTT
. | . | TRBJ1-1 | TRBV28 | CASSPGQGPAEAFF | TGTGCCAGCAGCCCAGGGCAAGGGCCCGCTGAAGCTTTCTTT
. | . | TRBJ1-5 | TRBV10-2 | CASSDDGTFNQPQHF | TGCGCCAGCAGTGACGACGGGACTTTCAATCAGCCCCAGCATTTT
TRBD1 | . | TRBJ1-2 | TRBV12-3/TRBV12-4 | CASSVDRGYGYTF | TGTGCCAGCAGTGTGGACAGGGGGTATGGCTACACCTTC
. | once | TRBJ1-2 | TRBV10-3 | CAISESTPAPSDYGYTF | TGTGCCATCAGTGAGTCGACTCCGGCACCGAGCGACTATGGCTACACCTTC
TRBD1 | . | TRBJ2-1 | TRBV27 | CASSFRSRDRGSLNEQFF | TGTGCCAGCAGTTTTCGATCCCGGGACAGGGGGAGTCTCAATGAGCAGTTCTTC
. | . | TRBJ2-3 | TRBV24-1 | CATSEHGLGTDTQYF | TGTGCCACCAGTGAGCACGGACTCGGCACAGATACGCAGTATTTT
TRBD1 | . | TRBJ1-2 | TRBV3-1/TRBV3-2 | CASSPNWPGQLSNYGYTF | TGTGCCAGCAGCCCAAACTGGCCGGGACAGCTTTCTAACTATGGCTACACCTTC
. | . | TRBJ2-3 | TRBV27 | CASSFRGFADTQYF | TGTGCCAGCAGTTTTAGGGGGTTCGCAGATACGCAGTATTTT
. | . | TRBJ2-4 | TRBV2 | CASSRFVSGVAKNIQYF | TGTGCCAGCAGCCGATTTGTGTCGGGGGTAGCCAAAAACATTCAGTACTTC
TRBD1 | . | TRBJ1-6 | TRBV29-1 | CSVGTGGHSPLHF | TGCAGCGTGGGGACAGGGGGCCACTCACCCCTCCACTTT
TRBD1 | . | TRBJ2-5 | TRBV28 | CASDAARGETQYF | TGTGCCAGCGATGCGGCCAGGGGGGAGACCCAGTACTTC
TRBD1 | once | TRBJ1-1 | TRBV19 | CASTPDRAGTEAFF | TGTGCCAGTACCCCGGACAGGGCAGGAACTGAAGCTTTCTTT
. | . | TRBJ1-5 | TRBV28 | CASSFLGGQTGRIDQPQHF | TGTGCCAGCAGTTTTTTGGGGGGGCAAACAGGGAGGATCGATCAGCCCCAGCATTTT
. | . | TRBJ1-1 | TRBV6-5 | CASSYSGIPGEAFF | TGTGCCAGCAGTTACTCGGGCATTCCCGGTGAAGCTTTCTTT
TRBD1 | once | TRBJ1-2 | TRBV5-1 | CASSFTRDSYGYTF | TGCGCCAGCAGCTTTACCCGGGACAGTTATGGCTACACCTTC
. | . | TRBJ1-1 | TRBV24-1 | CATSDSAGDTEAFF | TGTGCCACCAGTGATTCCGCGGGGGACACTGAAGCTTTCTTT
TRBD1 | . | TRBJ2-3 | TRBV24-1 | CATSDPEPGQDLSTDTQYF | TGTGCCACCAGTGATCCAGAACCGGGACAGGACCTTAGCACAGATACGCAGTATTTT
TRBD1 | . | TRBJ1-2 | TRBV28 | CASNTKGQGYWGYTF | TGTGCCAGCAATACTAAGGGACAGGGTTACTGGGGCTACACCTTC